The clone carrying this T cell receptor beta chain was detected a few times. Its target is not known. The germline V and J ends were trimmed by 5 bases and 7 bases, with 11 bases remaining between them. This CDR3 region has 12 residues. The data stem from a study of CD8 T cells in ankylosing spondylitis. Broader study findings: Reports say disease-linked clones showed up significantly more in matched ankylosing spondylitis synovial fluid. Clones linked with disease were CD8+ and fairly uncommon in the peripheral blood. Seemingly characteristic of ankylosing spondylitis blood was a TCR beta motif consisting of 7 or 8 highly homologous variants.

One entry per CDR3 protein, called by TCRdb with MiXCR from the 5' RACE reads. There are some 800,000 distinct CDR3 sequences in the sample; roughly 10% occur only once, and under 0.6% lies in the top ten. Sequencing was done on a sample of blood, either unsorted or a sorted T cell fraction (not recorded which). The clonotype originates from a male donor with ankylosing spondylitis. The V call is TRBV12-3 or TRBV12-4, the J call TRBJ1-1; TRBD1 might be the D (5 bases). CDR3 coding DNA: TGTGCCAGCAGTCCCCGGGGGGGTGAAGCTTTCTTT. Protein: CASSPRGGEAFF.